The rows below give T cell receptor beta chains drawn from one sample of a study of blood T cell repertoires in COVID-19. The table came from immunoSEQ multiplex PCR; TCRdb's copy has only in-frame clones and leaves some out. Found here are about 220,000 clones, approximately 83% of them singletons; the top ten hold 3% to 3.5%. The sequencing input was PBMCs or T cells enriched from blood (not recorded which). The receptor source for this set is a woman aged 55 to 70 who had recovered from COVID-19. The CDR3 runs from the conserved cysteine through the conserved F or W. D genes are given only for firm matches. Some rows have no size entry. The others give once, few or many, or a class for an expanded clone.

TRBJ1-4 TRBV29-1 NA NA CSVEEEEKLFF TGCAGCGTTGAGGAGGAAGAAAAACTGTTTTTT
TRBJ1-1 TRBV7-2 NA NA CASSSMIELIAFF TGTGCCAGTTCTTCGATGATAGAACTGATCGCTTTCTTT
TRBJ1-5 TRBV9 NA NA CASSVGGQPNQPQHF TGTGCCAGCAGCGTAGGCGGCCAGCCAAATCAGCCCCAGCATTTT
TRBJ2-3 TRBV7-9 NA TRBD2 CASSLAGGWGQYF TGTGCCAGCAGCTTAGCGGGAGGGTGGGGGCAGTATTTT
TRBJ2-1 TRBV2 NA NA CASSAAGTGYNEQFF TGTGCCAGCAGCGCCGCCGGGACTGGGTACAATGAGCAGTTCTTC
TRBJ1-5 TRBV5-6 once NA CASSLYDRDNQPQHF TGTGCCAGCAGCTTGTATGACAGAGACAATCAGCCCCAGCATTTT
TRBJ1-5 TRBV2 NA NA CASKGGAPNQPQHF TGTGCCAGCAAGGGCGGGGCCCCAAATCAGCCCCAGCATTTT
TRBJ2-5 TRBV6-5 NA TRBD2 CASSYGSGGLQETQYF TGTGCCAGCAGTTACGGTAGCGGGGGGCTCCAAGAGACCCAGTACTTC
TRBJ2-5 TRBV11-2 NA NA CASSLAAVSETQYF TGTGCCAGCAGCTTAGCTGCGGTGTCGGAGACCCAGTACTTC
TRBJ2-3 TRBV29-1 NA NA CSVPQTLRVPPVVSVSYCTDTQYF TGCAGCGTTCCCCAGACACTTCGCGTTCCCCCAGTTGTTAGTGTGTCCTATTGCACAGATACGCAGTATTTT
TRBJ1-2 TRBV7-2 NA NA CASSWRQTPNYGYTF TGTGCCAGCAGCTGGCGACAGACTCCTAACTATGGCTACACCTTC
TRBJ1-6 TRBV13 NA NA CASSLGQGYYNSPLHF TGTGCCAGCAGCTTAGGGCAGGGGTACTATAATTCACCCCTCCACTTT
TRBJ1-1 TRBV5-1 NA NA CASSPGNTEAFF TGCGCCAGCAGCCCAGGGAACACTGAAGCTTTCTTT
TRBJ2-3 TRBV29-1 few TRBD2 CSVRVTSGRATDTQYF TGCAGCGTACGGGTAACTAGCGGGAGGGCCACAGATACGCAGTATTTT
TRBJ1-5 TRBV11-2 few TRBD1 CASSLMGQISNQPQHF TGTGCCAGCAGCCTTATGGGACAGATTAGCAATCAGCCCCAGCATTTT
TRBJ1-5 TRBV7-2 NA NA CASSSGLTQPQHF TGTGCCAGCAGCTCAGGACTGACTCAGCCCCAGCATTTT
TRBJ1-1 TRBV11-2 NA NA CASSLDLAEVRATEAFF TGTGCCAGCAGCTTAGATCTCGCGGAGGTGAGGGCCACTGAAGCTTTCTTT
TRBJ1-5 TRBV19 NA NA CASSISSGGRWYNQPQHF TGTGCCAGTAGTATAAGCTCGGGGGGTAGATGGTACAATCAGCCCCAGCATTTT
TRBJ2-1 TRBV27 NA NA CASSLSVRPAYNEQFF TGTGCCAGCAGTTTATCCGTCAGGCCCGCCTACAATGAGCAGTTCTTC
TRBJ1-4 TRBV9 NA NA CASSAGVGTREKLFF TGTGCCAGCAGCGCGGGGGTAGGGACTAGAGAAAAACTGTTTTTT
TRBJ1-2 TRBV11-2 NA TRBD1 CASSARQGWIF TGTGCCAGCAGCGCCCGACAGGGCTGGATCTTC
TRBJ2-1 TRBV19 few TRBD2 CASSMRGLANEQFF TGTGCCAGTAGTATGCGAGGACTAGCCAATGAGCAGTTCTTC
TRBJ2-2 TRBV7-3 NA NA CASNPAGPGELFF TGTGCCAGCAACCCGGCGGGCCCCGGGGAGCTGTTTTTT
TRBJ2-3 TRBV3-1/TRBV3-2 NA TRBD2 CASSLRGSGRTTDTQYF TGTGCCAGCAGCCTCCGAGGGAGCGGGAGGACCACAGATACGCAGTATTTT
TRBJ2-1 TRBV19 many TRBD2 CASSISRLAGGDEQFF TGTGCCAGTAGTATAAGTCGTCTAGCGGGAGGGGATGAGCAGTTCTTC
TRBJ2-7 TRBV5-1 NA NA CASSPFGGGGDYEQYF TGCGCCAGCAGCCCCTTCGGGGGAGGGGGTGACTACGAGCAGTACTTC
TRBJ1-1 TRBV11-2 once NA CASSLERVGGTEAFF TGTGCCAGCAGCTTAGAGAGGGTGGGTGGAACTGAAGCTTTCTTT
TRBJ1-5 TRBV23-1 NA TRBD1 CASRRGDRGFSGNQPQHF TGCGCCAGCAGACGAGGGGACAGGGGGTTCTCGGGGAATCAGCCCCAGCATTTT
TRBJ2-6 TRBV5-1 once NA CASKQSSSGANVLTF TGCGCCAGCAAACAGTCAAGCTCTGGGGCCAACGTCCTGACTTTC
TRBJ1-1 TRBV2 NA NA CASSFLTGNTEAFF TGTGCCAGCAGTTTCCTGACAGGGAACACTGAAGCTTTCTTT
TRBJ1-6 TRBV18 few TRBD1 CASSRDRVSPLHF TGTGCCAGCTCCCGGGACAGGGTCTCACCCCTCCACTTT
TRBJ1-1 TRBV7-9 NA TRBD1 CASSRVTGSNTEAFF TGTGCCAGCAGCCGAGTGACAGGGTCGAACACTGAAGCTTTCTTT
TRBJ2-7 TRBV7-9 NA NA CASSLTGYEQYF TGTGCCAGCAGCTTAACCGGGTACGAGCAGTACTTC
TRBJ2-1 TRBV11-3 NA NA CASSLGLQLNNEQFF TGTGCCAGCAGCTTAGGACTACAACTAAACAATGAGCAGTTCTTC
TRBJ1-2 TRBV5-6 NA NA CASSSDTLEGYTF TGTGCCAGCAGCTCGGACACCCTTGAGGGCTACACCTTC
TRBJ1-5 TRBV29-1 NA TRBD1 CSVATGQGSNQPQHF TGCAGCGTGGCTACGGGACAGGGAAGTAATCAGCCCCAGCATTTT
TRBJ2-5 TRBV5-1 NA TRBD1 CASSLAAGGLETQYF TGCGCCAGCAGCTTGGCGGCAGGGGGCTTAGAGACCCAGTACTTC
TRBJ1-1 TRBV4-3 NA NA CASSQGWGRGIRGRGTEAFF TGCGCCAGCAGCCAAGGATGGGGGAGAGGAATCCGGGGGAGGGGCACTGAAGCTTTCTTT
TRBJ1-2 TRBV5-1 NA NA CASSPGGAHNYGYTF TGCGCCAGCAGCCCCGGGGGGGCGCACAACTATGGCTACACCTTC
TRBJ1-1 TRBV11-2 NA NA CASSLGSVNTEAFF TGTGCCAGCAGCTTAGGCTCAGTGAACACTGAAGCTTTCTTT
TRBJ2-5 TRBV5-1 NA TRBD2 CASSRGGRGETQYF TGCGCCAGCAGCCGCGGGGGGAGGGGAGAGACCCAGTACTTC
TRBJ1-2 TRBV19 NA NA CASSLGWADGYTF TGTGCCAGTAGTCTTGGGTGGGCAGATGGCTACACCTTC
TRBJ1-2 TRBV2 NA TRBD1 CASSPGTVTGYTF TGTGCCAGCAGTCCCGGGACAGTAACCGGCTACACCTTC
TRBJ1-4 TRBV25-1 NA NA CASSDGGVSGEKLFF TGTGCCAGCAGTGACGGGGGGGTTTCGGGTGAAAAACTGTTTTTT